A single sample is the source of the 8 T cell receptor beta chains below, sequenced in a study of T cell changes during pregnancy in multiple sclerosis. The protocol was immunoSEQ multiplex PCR, while the TCRdb copy is restricted to in-frame clones and leaves out a portion. The data hold about 80,000 clones, with 92% observed a single time. This sample comprised peripheral blood, obtained before pregnancy. The receptor source for this set is a female donor with multiple sclerosis, enrolled in a pregnancy study.

The chain carries TRBV6-1 and TRBJ1-2; D unclear. Germline V gene sequence: CDR1 MNHNS, CDR2 SASEGT. The ends were cut back, 2 bases at V and 4 bases at J, with 5 bases in the middle. CDR3 length: 12 residues. The CDR3 DNA reads TGTGCCAGCAGTGAACAGGCCTATGGCTACACCTTC. Translation gives CASSEQAYGYTF.

The chain is built from TRBV19 and TRBJ1-1; D remains unclear. Trimming took 6 bases from V and 1 from J, leaving 15 bases between them. The CDR3 length is 15 residues. Germline values: CDR1 LNHDA, CDR2 SQIVND (reference sequence). CDR3 in amino acids: CASRGKMRGNTEAFF. CDR3 in DNA: TGTGCCAGTAGGGGGAAAATGCGGGGGAACACTGAAGCTTTCTTT.

The chain is built from TRBV10-3 and TRBJ2-2, with a weak D call TRBD2 (6 bases). V was pared by 0 bases and J by 7 bases, with 18 bases between. The CDR3 runs to 17 residues. Germline CDR1 ENHRY, CDR2 SYGVKD. The CDR3 loop reads CAISESAAGQRGGELFF. For the CDR3, the DNA is TGTGCCATCAGTGAGTCCGCTGCGGGGCAACGGGGCGGGGAGCTGTTTTTT.

V is TRBV6-1 and J is TRBJ2-7; TRBD1 agrees at 10 bases. V trimming: 0 bases; J trimming: 5 bases; junction bases outside the gene matches: 1. The germline V gene has CDR1 MNHNS and CDR2 SASEGT. The CDR3 length is 14 residues. The DNA of the CDR3 is TGTGCCAGCAGTGAAGCCGGACAGGGGGACGAGCAGTACTTC. Translated, it gives CASSEAGQGDEQYF.

The rearrangement links TRBV6-6 to TRBJ2-5, with D perhaps matching TRBD2 (7 bases). CDR1 is MNHNY and CDR2 is SVGAGI in the germline V gene (reference sequence). This CDR3 region has 15 residues. V lost 7 bases, J lost 5 bases, and 20 bases lay in between. The CDR3 sequence: CASTNHGGPGETQYF. In nucleotides, the CDR3 is TGTGCCAGCACCAACCACGGGGGGCCCGGGGAGACCCAGTACTTC.

This chain joins TRBV6-1 and TRBJ1-5, with a possible D match to TRBD1 (5 bases). CDR3 length: 14 residues. Germline lookup yields CDR1 MNHNS and CDR2 SASEGT. V was clipped by 7 bases and J by 5 bases, with 15 bases between them. CDR3 nucleotides: TGTGCCAGCAATTTGGGGGAGGGACATCAGCCCCAGCATTTT. Translated, it gives CASNLGEGHQPQHF.

This rearrangement joins TRBV27 to TRBJ2-2; 7 nucleotides line up with TRBD1. The V and J ends lost 6 bases and 7 bases, in that order; junction bases with no gene match: 11. CDR1 is MNHEY, CDR2 SMNVEV, per germline (reference sequence). The CDR3 extends over 15 amino acids. The CDR3 spells CASREGGPLGGELFF. As DNA, the CDR3 is TGTGCCAGCAGGGAAGGGGGCCCTTTGGGCGGGGAGCTGTTTTTT.

The chain carries TRBV2 and TRBJ1-1; possibly TRBD1 for D (6 bases). Germline CDR1 reads SNHLY; CDR2 reads FYNNEI. This CDR3 spans 15 amino acids. Trimming took 1 base from V and 4 from J, leaving 13 bases between them. CDR3 protein: CASSEVGTTSTEAFF. In DNA form, the CDR3 reads TGTGCCAGCAGTGAAGTAGGGACAACTTCCACTGAAGCTTTCTTT.